This T cell receptor beta chain originates from a study of CD8 T cells in Susac syndrome. This clonotype was counted a single time. Its antigen is undetermined. Random hexamers served to reverse transcribe roughly 0.5 to 1 ug RNA. MiXCR, run by TCRdb on the immunoSEQ multiplex PCR reads, gives a single entry per CDR3 protein. The sample lists some 200,000 distinct CDR3 sequences, nearly 97% occurring once. Study-wide findings and caveats: It was acknowledged by the study that relatively few individuals were included in its TCR sequencing and HLA analysis.

CDR3 length: 14 residues. The J segment lost 5 bases and the V segment lost 1 base, leaving 4 bases of the junction unmatched. Germline V gene data show CDR1 as GTSNPN and CDR2 as SVGIG (reference sequence). This sequence was found in a human donor with multiple sclerosis. Material for sequencing was CD4+ T cells from PBMCs. This sequence joins TRBV30 and TRBJ1-5; 8 bases match TRBD1. The DNA for the CDR3 is TGTGCCTGGAGTGCAGACAGGGGCGATCAGCCCCAGCATTTT. Its protein is CAWSADRGDQPQHF.